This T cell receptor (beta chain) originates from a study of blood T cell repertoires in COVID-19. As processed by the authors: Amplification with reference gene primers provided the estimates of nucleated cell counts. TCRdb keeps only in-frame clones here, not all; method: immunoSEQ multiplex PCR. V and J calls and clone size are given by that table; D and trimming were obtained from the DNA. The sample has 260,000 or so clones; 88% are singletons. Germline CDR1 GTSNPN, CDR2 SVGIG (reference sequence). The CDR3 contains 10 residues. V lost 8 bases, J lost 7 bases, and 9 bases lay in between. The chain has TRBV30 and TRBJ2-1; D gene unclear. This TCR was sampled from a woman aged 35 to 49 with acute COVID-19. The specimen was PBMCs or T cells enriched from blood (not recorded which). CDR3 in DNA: TGTGCCCTTGACGGGAATGAGCAGTTCTTC. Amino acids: CALDGNEQFF.